This T cell receptor beta chain was recorded in a study of blood T cell repertoires in COVID-19 (dated by TCRdb to the early 2020s). Looking at the study overall: Collaborator samples came from the United States, Italy and Spain and covered acute and convalescent phases of COVID-19. The prospective study material was composed of cDNA or gDNA derived from T cells, B-cell-depleted T cells, or PBMCs. Subjects who had been exposed to COVID-19, were actively infected with it, or had recovered from it provided the deeply sampled blood TCRbeta repertoires that made up the dataset. The repertoires were released in a freely available public database intended as a resource for research on the immune response to SARS-CoV-2. The samples were drawn from two sources: the first 160 participants of the ongoing ImmuneRACE study, and over 950 subjects contributed by 6 global collaborators. The sample metadata nearly always contained a de-identified subject ID, COVID-19 status, age in years and sex. Where available, HLA class I and class II types were taken from metadata supplied by the sample provider and were not determined by assay-based typing.

The investigation overall reported the following: The quantity of clinical and demographic metadata differed by source and by participant and was supplied without curation.

The collaborating institutions used their own protocols to collect whole blood in K2EDTA tubes. For TCRbeta analysis, collaborators shipped samples in one of three forms: frozen whole blood, isolated PBMCs, or DNA extracted from either of those sample types. TCRbeta CDR3 regions were amplified from genomic DNA using the immunoSEQ Assay, a bias-controlled multiplex PCR. Per the source publication's procedure: The number of nucleated cells in each sample was estimated from the amplification of reference gene primers within the assay. To quantify the absolute abundance of each unique TCRbeta CDR3 rearrangement, sequence reads were collapsed and filtered. For each sample, productive Simpson clonality was calculated as the square root of Simpson's diversity index across productive rearrangements. This is the immuneACCESS table as TCRdb keeps it, with only in-frame sequences that have V and J called. A part of the clones is gone; compared with another copy, unresolved V genes explain less than half, and the rest is unexplained. Clonal size and the V and J genes are those of that table, whereas D and trimming came from the DNA. Present in this sample are over 70,000 clones, under 80% of which were seen just once. Clones ranked in the top ten supply 25% to 30% of the sample.

The germline V and J ends show losses of 3 bases and 7 bases respectively, and no gene match explains 2 bases of the junction. The CDR3 goes from the cysteine to the phenylalanine over 13 residues. The retained sequence is limited to the CDR3, 39 bases, with the frame set at the first base. This clone was observed once. No cognate antigen has been identified for it. No much larger clonotype is one base removed from it; base qualities were not supplied. Sequenced: peripheral blood. The chain uses TRBV12-3 or TRBV12-4 and TRBJ1-5; 8 nucleotides in the junction match TRBD1. The TCR sequence derives from a woman over 75 with active or convalescent COVID-19. The CDR3 has the sequence CASSLTGAQPQHF. At the DNA level, the sequence is TGTGCCAGCAGTTTGACAGGGGCGCAGCCCCAGCATTTT.